The clone carrying this TCR beta chain was seen more than once but under ten times. Its matching antigen is unknown. The CDR3 is made up of 19 amino acids. Trimming pared 4 bases from V and 0 bases from J, leaving 19 bases between. Germline loops: CDR1 SGHAT, CDR2 FQNNGV. This sample stems from a study of CD8 T cells in ankylosing spondylitis. Study-wide results and caveats: Among TCR beta sequences, a motif of several highly homologous variants appeared characteristic of ankylosing spondylitis blood. Disease-linked clones reportedly concentrated significantly in matched ankylosing spondylitis synovial fluid.

TCRdb called the 5' RACE reads again in MiXCR, with one record for every CDR3 protein. The table records 670,000 or so distinct CDR3 sequences, under 20% of them present only once. The specimen sequenced was blood, either unsorted or a sorted T cell fraction (not recorded which). J is TRBJ2-6 and V is TRBV11-2, with D unresolved. The origin of this receptor is a male donor with ankylosing spondylitis. In DNA form, the CDR3 reads TGTGCCAGCAGCTCCCGTTCTACCTTTGGAGTCTCTGGGGCCAACGTCCTGACTTTC. Its translation is CASSSRSTFGVSGANVLTF.